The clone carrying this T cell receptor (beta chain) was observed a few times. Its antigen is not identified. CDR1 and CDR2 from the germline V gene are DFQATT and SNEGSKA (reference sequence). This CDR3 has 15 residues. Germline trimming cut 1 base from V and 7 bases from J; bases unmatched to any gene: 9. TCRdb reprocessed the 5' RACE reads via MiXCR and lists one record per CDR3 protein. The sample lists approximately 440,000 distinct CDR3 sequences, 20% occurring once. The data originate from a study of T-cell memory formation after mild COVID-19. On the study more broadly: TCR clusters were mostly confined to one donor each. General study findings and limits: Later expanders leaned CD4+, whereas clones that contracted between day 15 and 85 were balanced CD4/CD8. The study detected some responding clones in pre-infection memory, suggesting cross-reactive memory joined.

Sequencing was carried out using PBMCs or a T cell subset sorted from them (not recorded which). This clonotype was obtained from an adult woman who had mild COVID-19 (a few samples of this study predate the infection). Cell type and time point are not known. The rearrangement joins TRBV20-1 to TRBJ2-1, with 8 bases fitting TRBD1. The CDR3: CSARAFGQGANEQFF. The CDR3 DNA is TGCAGTGCTAGAGCATTTGGACAGGGCGCGAATGAGCAGTTCTTC.